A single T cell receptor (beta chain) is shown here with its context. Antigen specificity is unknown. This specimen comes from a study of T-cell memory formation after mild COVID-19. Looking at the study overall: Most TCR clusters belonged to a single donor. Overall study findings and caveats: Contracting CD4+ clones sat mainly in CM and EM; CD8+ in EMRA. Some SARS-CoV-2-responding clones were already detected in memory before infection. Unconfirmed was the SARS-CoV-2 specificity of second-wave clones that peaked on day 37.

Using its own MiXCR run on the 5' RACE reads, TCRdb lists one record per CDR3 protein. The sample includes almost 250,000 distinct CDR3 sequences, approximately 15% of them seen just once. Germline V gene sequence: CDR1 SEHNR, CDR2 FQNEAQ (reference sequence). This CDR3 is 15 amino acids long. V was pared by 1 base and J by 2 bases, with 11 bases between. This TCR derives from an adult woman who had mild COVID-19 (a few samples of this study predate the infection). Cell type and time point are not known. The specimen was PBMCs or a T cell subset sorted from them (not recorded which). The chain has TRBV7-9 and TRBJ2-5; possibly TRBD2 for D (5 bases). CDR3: CASSLGAGGQETQYF. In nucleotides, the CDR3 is TGTGCCAGCAGCTTAGGGGCCGGCGGGCAAGAGACCCAGTACTTC.